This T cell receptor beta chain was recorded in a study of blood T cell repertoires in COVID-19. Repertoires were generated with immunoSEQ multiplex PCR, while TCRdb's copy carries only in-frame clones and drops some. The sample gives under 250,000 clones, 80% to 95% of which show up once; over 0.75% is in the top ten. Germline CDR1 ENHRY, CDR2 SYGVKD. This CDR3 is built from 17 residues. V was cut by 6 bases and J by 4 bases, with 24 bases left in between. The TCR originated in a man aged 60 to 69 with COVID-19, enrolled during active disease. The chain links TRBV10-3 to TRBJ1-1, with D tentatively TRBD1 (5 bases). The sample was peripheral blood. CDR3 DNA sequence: TGTGCCATCAGGGGACTGGGGGAAAAACAAAAGGGCACTGAAGCTTTCTTT. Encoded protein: CAIRGLGEKQKGTEAFF.